The entry below describes one T cell receptor (beta chain). Researchers gathered lesional scalp punch biopsies and peripheral blood from patients with alopecia areata. Following RNA extraction, reverse transcription yielded cDNA that acted as the sequencing template. The repertoire was sequenced with immunoSEQ multiplex PCR; TCRdb's copy has only in-frame clones and lacks some. Of 150,000 to 200,000 clones listed, over 50% are singletons. The source of the sample is a study of CD8+ T cells in alopecia areata. Per germline, CDR1 LGHNA and CDR2 YNFKEQ. With 0 bases clipped from V and 2 bases from J, the junction kept 10 bases outside the gene matches. CDR3 length: 18 residues.

Source: CD4+ T cells sorted from blood, taken at week 0. The J gene is TRBJ1-5, the V gene TRBV4-2, with 7 bases fitting TRBD1. This TCR was recovered from a human donor with alopecia areata. Written as DNA, the CDR3 is TGTGCCAGCAGCCAAGAGCCCGGAGGGGGCTCGGGCAATCAGCCCCAGCATTTT. Protein product: CASSQEPGGGSGNQPQHF.